The TCR beta chain described here comes from a study of Graves' ophthalmopathy and Graves' hyperthyroidism. This clonotype was detected many times. As the template, RNA transcripts were used to amplify TCR beta CDR3 regions. The library came from an HTBI-primed first-round RT-PCR and a second-round multiplex PCR. TCRdb itself ran the multiplex PCR reads through MiXCR, one entry per CDR3 protein. The sample lists about 370,000 distinct CDR3 sequences; roughly 17% were seen once. The length of the CDR3 is 12 residues. Germline assignment: CDR1 SQVTM and CDR2 ANQGSEA. V lost 3 bases and J lost 2, with 8 bases in between.

The V and J genes are TRBV29-1 and TRBJ2-7; D may be TRBD1 (5 bases). This sequence was found in an adult woman with stable Graves' hyperthyroidism. Sequencing was carried out using peripheral blood. The DNA of the CDR3 is TGCAGCGTTGATACAGGACCCTACGAGCAGTACTTC. Encoded protein: CSVDTGPYEQYF.